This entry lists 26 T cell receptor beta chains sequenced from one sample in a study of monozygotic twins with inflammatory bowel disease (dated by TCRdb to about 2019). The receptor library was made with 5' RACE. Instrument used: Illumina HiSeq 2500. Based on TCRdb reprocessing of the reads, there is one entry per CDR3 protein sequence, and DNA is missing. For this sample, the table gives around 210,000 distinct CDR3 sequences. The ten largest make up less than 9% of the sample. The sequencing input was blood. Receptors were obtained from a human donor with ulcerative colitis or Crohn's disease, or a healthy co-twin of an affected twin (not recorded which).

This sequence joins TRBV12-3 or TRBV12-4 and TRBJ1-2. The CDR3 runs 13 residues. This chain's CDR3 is CASSLDGREGYTF.

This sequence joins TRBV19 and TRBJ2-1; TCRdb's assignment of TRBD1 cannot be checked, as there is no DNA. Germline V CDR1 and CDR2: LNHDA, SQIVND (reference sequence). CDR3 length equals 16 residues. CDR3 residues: CASTSGGGPVGNEQFF.

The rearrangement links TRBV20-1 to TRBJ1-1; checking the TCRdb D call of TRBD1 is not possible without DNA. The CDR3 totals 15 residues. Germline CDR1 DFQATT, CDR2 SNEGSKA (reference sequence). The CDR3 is CSAAAGGVGNTEAFF.

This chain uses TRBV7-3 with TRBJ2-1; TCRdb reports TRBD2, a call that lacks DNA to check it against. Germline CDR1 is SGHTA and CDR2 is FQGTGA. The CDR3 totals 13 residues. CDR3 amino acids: CASSLAGVHEQFF.

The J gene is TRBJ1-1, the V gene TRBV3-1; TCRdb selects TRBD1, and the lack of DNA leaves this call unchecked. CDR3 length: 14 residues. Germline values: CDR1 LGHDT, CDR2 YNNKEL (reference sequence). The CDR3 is CASSQKGAGTEAFF.

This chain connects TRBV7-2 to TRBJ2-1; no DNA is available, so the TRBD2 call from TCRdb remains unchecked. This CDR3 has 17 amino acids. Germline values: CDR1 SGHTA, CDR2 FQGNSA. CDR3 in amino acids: CASSLLAGGNSYNEQFF. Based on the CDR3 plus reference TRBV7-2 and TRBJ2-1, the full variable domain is GAGVSQSPSNKVTEKGKDVELRCDPISGHTALYWYRQSLGQGLEFLIYFQGNSAPDKSGLPSDRFSAERTGGSVSTLTIQRTQQEDSAVYLCASSLLAGGNSYNEQFFGPGTRLTVL.

The CDR3 is CASSPIQGRIEQFF. V and J are TRBV18 and TRBJ2-1; TCRdb names TRBD1, which stays unverified in the absence of DNA. The germline gives CDR1 KGHSH, CDR2 LQKENI. This CDR3 comprises 14 residues.

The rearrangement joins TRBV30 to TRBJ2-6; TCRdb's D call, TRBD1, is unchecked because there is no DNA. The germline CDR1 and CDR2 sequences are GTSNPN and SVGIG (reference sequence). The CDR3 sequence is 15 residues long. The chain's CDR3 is CAWSTGGSGANVLTF.

The CDR3 reads CSVGQGGGSTEAFF. The chain recombines TRBV29-1 with TRBJ1-1; no DNA is available, so the TRBD1 call from TCRdb remains unchecked. The CDR3 runs to 14 residues. From germline, CDR1 is SQVTM and CDR2 ANQGSEA. The full variable domain, in which reference TRBV29-1 and TRBJ1-1 provide the parts outside the CDR3, is SAVISQKPSRDICQRGTSLTIQCQVDSQVTMMFWYRQQPGQSLTLIATANQGSEATYESGFVIDKFPISRPNLTFSTLTVSNMSPEDSSIYLCSVGQGGGSTEAFFGQGTRLTVV.

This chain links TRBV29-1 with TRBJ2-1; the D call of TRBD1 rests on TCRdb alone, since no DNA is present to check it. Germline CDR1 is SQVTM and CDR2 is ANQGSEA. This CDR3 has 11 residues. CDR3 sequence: CSVEGGHEQFF.

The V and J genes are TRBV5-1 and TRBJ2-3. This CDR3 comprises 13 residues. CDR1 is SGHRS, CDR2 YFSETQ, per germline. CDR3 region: CASSLLDTDTQYF.

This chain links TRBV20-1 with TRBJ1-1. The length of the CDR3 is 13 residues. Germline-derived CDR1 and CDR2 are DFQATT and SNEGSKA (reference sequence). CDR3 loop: CSARRGANTEAFF.

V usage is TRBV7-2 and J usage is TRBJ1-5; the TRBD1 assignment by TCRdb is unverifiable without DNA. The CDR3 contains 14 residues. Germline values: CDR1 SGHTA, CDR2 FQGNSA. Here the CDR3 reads CASSPGGAGQPQHF.

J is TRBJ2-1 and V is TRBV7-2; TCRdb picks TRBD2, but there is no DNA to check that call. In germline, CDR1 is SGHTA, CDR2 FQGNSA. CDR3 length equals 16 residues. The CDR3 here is CASSFGGPGLYNEQFF.

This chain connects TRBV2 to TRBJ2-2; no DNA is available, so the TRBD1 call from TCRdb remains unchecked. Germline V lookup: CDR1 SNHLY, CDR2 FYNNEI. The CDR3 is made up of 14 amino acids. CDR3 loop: CASIRGRDTGELFF.

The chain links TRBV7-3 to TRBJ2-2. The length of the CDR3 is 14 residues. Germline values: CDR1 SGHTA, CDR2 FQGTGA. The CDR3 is CASSLTDWAGELFF.

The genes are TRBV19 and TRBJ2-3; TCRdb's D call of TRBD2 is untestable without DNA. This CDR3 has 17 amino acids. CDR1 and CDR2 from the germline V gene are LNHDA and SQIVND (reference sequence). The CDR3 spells CASRSSGPLYPTDTQYF.

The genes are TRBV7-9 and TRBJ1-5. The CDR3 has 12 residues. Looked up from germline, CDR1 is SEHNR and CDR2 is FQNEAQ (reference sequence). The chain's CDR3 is CASSFSNQPQHF.

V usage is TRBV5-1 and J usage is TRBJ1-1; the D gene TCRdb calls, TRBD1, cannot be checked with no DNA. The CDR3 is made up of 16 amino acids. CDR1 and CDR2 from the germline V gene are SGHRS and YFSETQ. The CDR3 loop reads CASSLVLGPTGEEAFF.

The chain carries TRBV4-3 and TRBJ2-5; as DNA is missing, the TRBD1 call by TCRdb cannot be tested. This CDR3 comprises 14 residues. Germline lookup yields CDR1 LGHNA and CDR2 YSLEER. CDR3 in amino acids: CASSQEGVRETQYF.

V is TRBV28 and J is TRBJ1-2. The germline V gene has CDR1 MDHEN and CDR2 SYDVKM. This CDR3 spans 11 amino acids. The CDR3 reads CASSSWKGYTF.

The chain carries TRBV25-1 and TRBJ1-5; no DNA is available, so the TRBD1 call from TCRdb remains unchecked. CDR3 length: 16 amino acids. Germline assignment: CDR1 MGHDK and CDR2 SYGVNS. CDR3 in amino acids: CASSEPGTGHNQPQHF.

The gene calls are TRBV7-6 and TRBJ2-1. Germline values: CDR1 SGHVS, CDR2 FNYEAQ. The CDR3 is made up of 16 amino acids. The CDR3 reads CASSLPSGSSYNEQFF.

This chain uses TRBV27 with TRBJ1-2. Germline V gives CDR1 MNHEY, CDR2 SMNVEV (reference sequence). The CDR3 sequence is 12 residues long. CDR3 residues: CASTVYGNGYTF.

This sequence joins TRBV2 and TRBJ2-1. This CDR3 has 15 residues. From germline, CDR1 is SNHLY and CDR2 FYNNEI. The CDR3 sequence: CASSGPDLGRNEQFF.

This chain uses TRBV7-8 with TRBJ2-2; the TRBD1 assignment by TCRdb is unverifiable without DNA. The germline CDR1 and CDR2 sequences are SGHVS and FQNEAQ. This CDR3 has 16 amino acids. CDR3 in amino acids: CASSLPPWGGTGELFF.